This entry lists 6 T cell receptor beta chains sequenced from one sample in a study of blood T cell repertoires in COVID-19. TCRdb keeps only in-frame clones here, not all; method: immunoSEQ multiplex PCR. The sample includes 25,000 to 30,000 clones, around 88% of them seen just once. Specimen: peripheral blood. The receptors were gathered from a human donor in a cohort sampled during active COVID-19.

The chain has TRBV5-1 and TRBJ2-3; 15 bases fit TRBD2. CDR3 length equals 18 residues. Germline values: CDR1 SGHRS, CDR2 YFSETQ. The ends lost 0 bases at V and 4 bases at J; junction bases unmatched: 6. The CDR3 spells CASSLGGLAGGLPDTQYF. CDR3 DNA sequence: TGCGCCAGCAGCTTGGGAGGACTAGCGGGGGGGCTACCAGATACGCAGTATTTT. The whole variable domain, filled in from reference TRBV5-1 and TRBJ2-3, reads KAGVTQTPRYLIKTRGQQVTLSCSPISGHRSVSWYQQTPGQGLQFLFEYFSETQRNKGNFPGRFSGRQFSNSRSEMNVSTLELGDSALYLCASSLGGLAGGLPDTQYFGPGTRLTVL.

J is TRBJ1-1 and V is TRBV12-3 or TRBV12-4; 7 bases fit TRBD1. CDR3 length equals 12 residues. The V gene end was trimmed by 5 bases and the J gene end by 6 bases; junction bases not matched to a gene: 3. CDR3 loop: CASSPGTAEAFF. CDR3 DNA sequence: TGTGCCAGCAGTCCCGGGACAGCTGAAGCTTTCTTT.

V and J are TRBV4-1 and TRBJ2-7, with TRBD2 matching over 11 bases. Germline assignment: CDR1 MGHRA and CDR2 YSYEKL. Losses at the gene ends were 4 bases for V and 7 bases for J; bases not matched to a gene: 6. This CDR3 contains 14 residues. CDR3 sequence reads: CASSLSGRAGEQYF. The CDR3 bases are TGCGCCAGCAGCCTTAGCGGGAGGGCCGGGGAGCAGTACTTC.

The rearrangement links TRBV28 to TRBJ1-3, with a possible D match to TRBD1 (6 bases). The germline gives CDR1 MDHEN, CDR2 SYDVKM. V lost 1 base and J lost 0, with 22 bases in between. The CDR3 is 20 amino acids. This chain's CDR3 is CASSLYSLTGQLFSGNTIYF. The DNA of the CDR3 is TGTGCCAGCAGTTTATACTCCCTGACAGGCCAACTATTCTCTGGAAACACCATATATTTT.

This sequence joins TRBV4-2 and TRBJ1-2; tentatively, D is TRBD1 (6 bases). Germline V gene lookup returns CDR1 LGHNA and CDR2 YNFKEQ. The CDR3 is 13 residues long. Trimming stripped 0 bases from V and 10 bases from J, with 12 bases between. Written as DNA, the CDR3 is TGTGCCAGCAGCCAAGATTTCGCAGGGGTCTACACCTTC. Encoded protein: CASSQDFAGVYTF.

J is TRBJ1-5 and V is TRBV28; no clear D gene. Trimming pared 5 bases from V and 2 bases from J, leaving 13 bases between. This CDR3 has 15 amino acids. The germline V gene encodes CDR1 MDHEN and CDR2 SYDVKM. CDR3 sequence: CASSPRSSGNQPQHF. The CDR3 DNA sequence: TGTGCCAGCAGTCCTCGGAGTTCCGGCAATCAGCCCCAGCATTTT.